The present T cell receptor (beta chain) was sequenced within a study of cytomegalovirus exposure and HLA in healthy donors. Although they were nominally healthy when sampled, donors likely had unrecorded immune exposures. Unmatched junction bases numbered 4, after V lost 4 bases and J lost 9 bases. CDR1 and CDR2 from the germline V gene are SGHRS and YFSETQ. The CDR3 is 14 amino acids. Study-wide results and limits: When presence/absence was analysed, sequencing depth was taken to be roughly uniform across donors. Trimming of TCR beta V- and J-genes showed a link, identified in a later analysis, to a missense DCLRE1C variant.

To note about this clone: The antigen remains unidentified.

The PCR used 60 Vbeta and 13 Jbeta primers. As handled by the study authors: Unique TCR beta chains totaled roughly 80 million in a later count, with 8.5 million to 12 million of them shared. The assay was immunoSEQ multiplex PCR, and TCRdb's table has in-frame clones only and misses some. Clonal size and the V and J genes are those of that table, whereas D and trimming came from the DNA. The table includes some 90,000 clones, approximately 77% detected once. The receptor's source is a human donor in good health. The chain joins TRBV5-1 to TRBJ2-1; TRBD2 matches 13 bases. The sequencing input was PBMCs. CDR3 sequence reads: CASSPGLAGTEQFF. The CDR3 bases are TGCGCCAGCAGCCCGGGACTAGCGGGGACTGAGCAGTTCTTC.